What follows is one T cell receptor beta chain and its context. Antigen unknown. Assay: immunoSEQ multiplex PCR; the TCRdb copy retains only in-frame clones and omits some. The top ten hold about 0.059% of the sample, which has approximately 530,000 clones, about 96% seen once. The sample is drawn from a study of shared clonotypes between healthy human individuals. Study-wide points: Sharing across several donors was seen in 5% to 5.5% of naive CD4 clonotypes. Clonotype sharing across donors was expected to vary with sequencing depth.

The clonotype comes from a young woman in good health. What was sequenced was naive CD4+ T cells sorted from blood. Indicated subset: CD45RA+ positively selected.

The CDR3 loop is CASSLDWSGRAEEQYF. As DNA, the CDR3 is TGTGCCAGCAGCTTAGATTGGAGCGGGAGGGCGGAAGAGCAGTACTTC. The chain combines TRBV11-2 with TRBJ2-7; 10 bases are a match to TRBD2. The trim removed 0 bases at V and 7 bases at J, leaving 9 bases unmatched. The CDR3 extends over 16 amino acids. Germline V gives CDR1 SGHAT, CDR2 FQNNGV.